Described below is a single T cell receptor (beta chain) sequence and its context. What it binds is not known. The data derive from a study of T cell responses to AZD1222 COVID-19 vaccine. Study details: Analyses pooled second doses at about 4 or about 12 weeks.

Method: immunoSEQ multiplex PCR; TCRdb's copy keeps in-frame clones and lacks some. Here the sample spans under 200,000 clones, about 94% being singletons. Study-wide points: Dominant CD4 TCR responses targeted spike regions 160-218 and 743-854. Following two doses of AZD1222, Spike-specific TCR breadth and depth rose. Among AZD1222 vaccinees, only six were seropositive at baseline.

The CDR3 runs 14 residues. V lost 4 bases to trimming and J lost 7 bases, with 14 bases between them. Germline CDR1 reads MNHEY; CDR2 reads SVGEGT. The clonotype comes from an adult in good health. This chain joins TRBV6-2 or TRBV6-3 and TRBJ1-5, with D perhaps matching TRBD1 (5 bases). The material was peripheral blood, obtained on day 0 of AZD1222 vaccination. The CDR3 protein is CASSSPPGSQPQHF. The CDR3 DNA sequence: TGTGCCAGCAGTTCCCCCCCAGGGTCCCAGCCCCAGCATTTT.